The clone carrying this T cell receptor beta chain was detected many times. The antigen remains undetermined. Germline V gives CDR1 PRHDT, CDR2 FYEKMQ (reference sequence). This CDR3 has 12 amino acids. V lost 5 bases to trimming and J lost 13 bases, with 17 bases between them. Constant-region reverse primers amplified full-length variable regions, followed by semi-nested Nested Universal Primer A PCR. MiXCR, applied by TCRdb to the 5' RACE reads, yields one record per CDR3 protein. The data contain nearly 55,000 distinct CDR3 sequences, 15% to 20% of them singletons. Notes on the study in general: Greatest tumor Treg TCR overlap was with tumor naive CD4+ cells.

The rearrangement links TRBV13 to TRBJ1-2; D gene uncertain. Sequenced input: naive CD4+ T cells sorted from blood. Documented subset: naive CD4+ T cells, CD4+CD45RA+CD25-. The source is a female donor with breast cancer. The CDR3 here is CASSQSVGAVTF. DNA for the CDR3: TGTGCCAGCAGCCAATCGGTGGGCGCGGTCACCTTC.